This TCR beta chain was sequenced in a study of shared clonotypes between healthy human individuals. The overall study: Used for every donor were three CD4 naive, three CD4 memory, two CD8 naive and one CD8 memory plate.

Replicate PCRs from sorted subsets contained approximately 190 ng DNA, which is some 29,000 T cell genomes. TCRdb's table, derived via immunoSEQ multiplex PCR, lists solely in-frame clones and lacks some. Altogether around 550,000 clones are present, about 95% being singletons, with the ten largest covering approximately 0.11%. Terminally differentiated effector memory CD45RA+ cells were excluded from the naive CD8 cells, which were CD45RO-negative and positively selected for CCR7. Per germline, CDR1 LGHNA and CDR2 YNFKEQ. The V and J ends lost 0 bases and 4 bases, in that order; junction bases with no gene match: 9. This CDR3 spans 18 amino acids.

This sequence originates from a woman in her thirties in good health. Sequences were obtained from naive CD8+ T cells sorted from blood. The rearrangement uses TRBV4-2 and TRBJ2-3; 11 bases are a match to TRBD2. CDR3 sequence (DNA): TGTGCCAGCAGCCAAGATGAAGAACTAGCGGGAGTCGCAGATACGCAGTATTTT. Its translation is CASSQDEELAGVADTQYF.